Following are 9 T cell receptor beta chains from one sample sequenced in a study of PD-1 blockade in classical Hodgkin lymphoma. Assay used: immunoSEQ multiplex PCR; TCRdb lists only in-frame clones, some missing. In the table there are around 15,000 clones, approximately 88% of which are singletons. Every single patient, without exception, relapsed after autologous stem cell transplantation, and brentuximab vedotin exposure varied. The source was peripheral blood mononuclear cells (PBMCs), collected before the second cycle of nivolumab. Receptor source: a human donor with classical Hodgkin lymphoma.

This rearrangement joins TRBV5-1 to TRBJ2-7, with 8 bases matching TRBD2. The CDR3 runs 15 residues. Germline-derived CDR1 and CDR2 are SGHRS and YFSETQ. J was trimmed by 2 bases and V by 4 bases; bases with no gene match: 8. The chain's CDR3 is CASSTRGLGAYEQYF. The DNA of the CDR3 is TGCGCCAGCAGCACCAGGGGACTAGGTGCCTACGAGCAGTACTTC.

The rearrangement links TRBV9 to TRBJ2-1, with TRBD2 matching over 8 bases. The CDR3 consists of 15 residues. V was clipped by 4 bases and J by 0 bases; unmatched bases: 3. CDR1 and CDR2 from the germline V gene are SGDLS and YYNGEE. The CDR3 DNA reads TGTGCCAGCAGCTTTAGCGGGGTCTCCTACAATGAGCAGTTCTTC. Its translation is CASSFSGVSYNEQFF.

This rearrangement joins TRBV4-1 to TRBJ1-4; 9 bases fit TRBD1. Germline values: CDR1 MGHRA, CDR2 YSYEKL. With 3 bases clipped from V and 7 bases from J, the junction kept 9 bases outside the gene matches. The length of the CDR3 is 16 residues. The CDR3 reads CASSQSTGTGSEKLFF. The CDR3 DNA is TGCGCCAGCAGCCAGTCGACCGGGACAGGGAGTGAAAAACTGTTTTTT.

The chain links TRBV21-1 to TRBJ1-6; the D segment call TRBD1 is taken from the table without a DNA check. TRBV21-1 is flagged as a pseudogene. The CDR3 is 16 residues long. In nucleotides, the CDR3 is TGTGCCAGCAGCAAAAGGGCGGTCAGGGAAATGACACCCCTCCACTTT. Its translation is CASSKRAVREMTPLHF.

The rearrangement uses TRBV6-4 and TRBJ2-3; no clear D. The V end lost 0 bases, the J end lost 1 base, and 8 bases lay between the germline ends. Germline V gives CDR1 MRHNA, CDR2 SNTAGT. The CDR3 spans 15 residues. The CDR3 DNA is TGTGCCAGCAGTGACTCGTCGGGTGGCACAGATACGCAGTATTTT. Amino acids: CASSDSSGGTDTQYF.

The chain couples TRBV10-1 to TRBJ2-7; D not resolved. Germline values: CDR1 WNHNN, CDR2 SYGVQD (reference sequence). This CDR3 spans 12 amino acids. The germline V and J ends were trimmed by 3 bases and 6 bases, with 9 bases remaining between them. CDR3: CASSDVQTEQYF. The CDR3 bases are TGCGCCAGCAGTGATGTACAAACCGAGCAGTACTTC.

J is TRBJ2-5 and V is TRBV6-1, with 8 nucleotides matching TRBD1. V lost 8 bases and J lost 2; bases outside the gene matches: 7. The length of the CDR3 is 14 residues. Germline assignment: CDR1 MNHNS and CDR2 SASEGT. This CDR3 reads CASLRDRGQETQYF. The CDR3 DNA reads TGTGCCAGCCTAAGAGACAGGGGACAAGAGACCCAGTACTTC.

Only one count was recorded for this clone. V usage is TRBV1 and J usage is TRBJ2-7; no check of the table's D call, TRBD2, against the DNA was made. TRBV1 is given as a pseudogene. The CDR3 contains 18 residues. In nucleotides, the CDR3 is TGCACCAGCAGCCAAGAGTGGGTCCCTAGCGGGAGTAGGTACGAGCAGTACTTC. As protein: CTSSQEWVPSGSRYEQYF.

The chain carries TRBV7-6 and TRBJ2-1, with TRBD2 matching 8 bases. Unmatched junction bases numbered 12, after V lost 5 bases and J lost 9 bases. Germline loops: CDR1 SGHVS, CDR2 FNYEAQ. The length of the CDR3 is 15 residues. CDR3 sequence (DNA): TGTGCCAGCAGCCCTGGGACTAGGGTCAGCGGTGAGCAGTTCTTC. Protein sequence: CASSPGTRVSGEQFF.